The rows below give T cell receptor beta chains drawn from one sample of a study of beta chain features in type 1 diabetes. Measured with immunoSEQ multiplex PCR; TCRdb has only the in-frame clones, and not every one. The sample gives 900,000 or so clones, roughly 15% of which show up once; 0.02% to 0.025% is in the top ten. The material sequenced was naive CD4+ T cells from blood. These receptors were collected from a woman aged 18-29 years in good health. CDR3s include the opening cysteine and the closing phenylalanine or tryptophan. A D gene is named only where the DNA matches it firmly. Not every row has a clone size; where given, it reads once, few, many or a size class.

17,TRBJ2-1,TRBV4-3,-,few,TGCGCCAGCAGCCAAGATCTGTGGGCCGGGTCCTACAATGAGCAGTTCTTC,CASSQDLWAGSYNEQFF
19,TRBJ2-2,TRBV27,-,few,TGTGCCAGCAGTCCTCGGTCGTTACAAAGAGCTGATCGACCCGGGGAGCTGTTTTTT,CASSPRSLQRADRPGELFF
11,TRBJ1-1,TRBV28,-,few,TGTGCCAGCAGTTTAGCCTATGAAGCTTTCTTT,CASSLAYEAFF
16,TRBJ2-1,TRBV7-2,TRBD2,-,TGTGCCAGCAGCACCACCCGACTAGCGGGAGGGGGGGAGCAGTTCTTC,CASSTTRLAGGGEQFF
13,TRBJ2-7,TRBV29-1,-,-,TGCAGCGTTGAAGCCCCCCGGCAGAACGAGCAGTACTTC,CSVEAPRQNEQYF
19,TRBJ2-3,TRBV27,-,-,TGTGCCAGCAGTTTATCAGGCTTGTTTGGGGCTTCCTACACAGATACGCAGTATTTT,CASSLSGLFGASYTDTQYF
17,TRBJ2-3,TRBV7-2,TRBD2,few,TGTGCCAGCAGCTTATGGACTAGCGGTACTAGCACAGATACGCAGTATTTT,CASSLWTSGTSTDTQYF
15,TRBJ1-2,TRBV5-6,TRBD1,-,TGTGCCAGCAGCTCCCGGGACAGGGGGTCGTATGGCTACACCTTC,CASSSRDRGSYGYTF
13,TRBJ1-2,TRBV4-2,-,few,TGTGCCAGCAGCCAGGGGCTACAACATGGCTACACCTTC,CASSQGLQHGYTF
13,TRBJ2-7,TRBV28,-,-,TGTGCCAGCACATTAGCGGCTACCTACGAGCAGTACTTC,CASTLAATYEQYF
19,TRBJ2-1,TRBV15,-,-,TGTGCCACCAGCAGAGATCCCAGATCCCCGGGACTTTCCTACAATGAGCAGTTCTTC,CATSRDPRSPGLSYNEQFF
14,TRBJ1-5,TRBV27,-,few,TGTGCCAGCAGACAACAGGGCACCTATCAGCCCCAGCATTTT,CASRQQGTYQPQHF
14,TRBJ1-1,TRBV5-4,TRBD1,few,TGTGCCAGCAGCCGGGGACAGGAGAACACTGAAGCTTTCTTT,CASSRGQENTEAFF
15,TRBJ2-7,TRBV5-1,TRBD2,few,TGCGCCAGCAGCTTCTGGACTAGCGGTTTCTACGAGCAGTACTTC,CASSFWTSGFYEQYF
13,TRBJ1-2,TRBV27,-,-,TGTGCCAGCAGTTCACAGGGTAACTATGGCTACACCTTC,CASSSQGNYGYTF